Listed below are T cell receptor beta chains from one sample, sequenced in a study of cytomegalovirus exposure and HLA in healthy donors. Some clones are missing from TCRdb's copy, which holds only in-frame ones; the method was immunoSEQ multiplex PCR. This repertoire shows about 230,000 clones, roughly 89% found once; its top ten account for 0.9% to 1.1%. The sample taken for sequencing was PBMCs. These receptors were collected from a woman younger than 30 in good health and CMV-seronegative. Each CDR3 is given with its conserved first and last residue. Fields, in order: V gene, J gene, CDR3 protein.

v_gene: TRBV5-4
j_gene: TRBJ2-7
CDR3aa: CASSFTTPGLAGNYEQYF

v_gene: TRBV19
j_gene: TRBJ1-2
CDR3aa: CASSIAEGVGYTF

v_gene: TRBV25-1
j_gene: TRBJ1-4
CDR3aa: CARLGPCLSCEKLFF

v_gene: TRBV5-6
j_gene: TRBJ1-2
CDR3aa: CASSLGGRPIYGYTF

v_gene: TRBV4-2
j_gene: TRBJ1-5
CDR3aa: CASSHGGEKVQHF

v_gene: TRBV5-5
j_gene: TRBJ2-5
CDR3aa: CASSLTSGQETQYF

v_gene: TRBV6-1
j_gene: TRBJ1-3
CDR3aa: CASSEAANTIYF

v_gene: TRBV5-1
j_gene: TRBJ1-2
CDR3aa: CASREPFLGQGGGYTF

v_gene: TRBV6-1
j_gene: TRBJ1-4
CDR3aa: CASSPNYREGEKLFF

v_gene: TRBV15
j_gene: TRBJ1-2
CDR3aa: CATSRGQGTPPGGYTF

v_gene: TRBV4-1
j_gene: TRBJ1-1
CDR3aa: CASSYSGTGFSEAFF

v_gene: TRBV7-2
j_gene: TRBJ1-2
CDR3aa: CASSFNPGDYGYTF

v_gene: TRBV11-3
j_gene: TRBJ2-1
CDR3aa: CASSLARVSKQDYNEQFF

v_gene: TRBV7-2
j_gene: TRBJ2-5
CDR3aa: CASSPPGLAGVETQYF

v_gene: TRBV25-1
j_gene: TRBJ2-5
CDR3aa: CASSAGVRQTQETQYF

v_gene: TRBV25-1
j_gene: TRBJ2-1
CDR3aa: CASSDPGTDLNEQFF

v_gene: TRBV4-3
j_gene: TRBJ2-4
CDR3aa: CASSQDYAAGGPNSQYF

v_gene: TRBV7-6
j_gene: TRBJ2-5
CDR3aa: CASSLGAGGAQETQYF

v_gene: TRBV7-2
j_gene: TRBJ2-3
CDR3aa: CASSGMTSRPDTQYF

v_gene: TRBV27
j_gene: TRBJ1-1
CDR3aa: CASSLAGAGTEAFF

v_gene: TRBV4-2
j_gene: TRBJ1-4
CDR3aa: CASSPTSGQSREKLFF

v_gene: TRBV19
j_gene: TRBJ1-2
CDR3aa: CASSIQEVRRGYTF

v_gene: TRBV4-2
j_gene: TRBJ1-2
CDR3aa: CASSQGQGPQNYGYTF

v_gene: TRBV7-3
j_gene: TRBJ2-1
CDR3aa: CASSPTGAYNEQFF

v_gene: TRBV4-1
j_gene: TRBJ2-2
CDR3aa: CASSQPRQGDTGELFF

v_gene: TRBV2
j_gene: TRBJ1-2
CDR3aa: CASSEAPGGGYTF

v_gene: TRBV28
j_gene: TRBJ1-4
CDR3aa: CASSLAQGTNEKLFF

v_gene: TRBV9
j_gene: TRBJ2-1
CDR3aa: CASSVGAGYNEQFF

v_gene: TRBV5-1
j_gene: TRBJ2-1
CDR3aa: CASSTGTGQERFF

v_gene: TRBV7-9
j_gene: TRBJ1-1
CDR3aa: CASSPRGGLNTEAFF

v_gene: TRBV7-9
j_gene: TRBJ2-5
CDR3aa: CASSLVLAGVKETQYF

v_gene: TRBV7-9
j_gene: TRBJ2-1
CDR3aa: CASSLETYNEQFF

v_gene: TRBV9
j_gene: TRBJ2-3
CDR3aa: CASSVQGDTQYF

v_gene: TRBV4-1
j_gene: TRBJ2-3
CDR3aa: CASSQQPLQRGGRDTQYF

v_gene: TRBV18
j_gene: TRBJ2-7
CDR3aa: CASSPSERYEQYF

v_gene: TRBV5-4
j_gene: TRBJ2-7
CDR3aa: CASSLGLASDEQYF